The 10 T cell receptor beta chains presented below share a single source sample, sequenced in a study of blood T cell repertoires in COVID-19. Produced via immunoSEQ multiplex PCR; TCRdb's table is partial and in-frame only. The table includes more than 100,000 clones, about 86% detected once. What was sequenced was peripheral blood. These receptors came from a woman between 45 and 65 years old with acute or convalescent COVID-19.

The chain recombines TRBV19 with TRBJ1-6; D gene ambiguous. This CDR3 is 15 amino acids long. The germline V gene has CDR1 LNHDA and CDR2 SQIVND (reference sequence). Trimming pared 5 bases from V and 7 bases from J, leaving 15 bases between. The DNA of the CDR3 is TGTGCCAGTAGTCCCCGTACCGGGTTCAATTCACCCCTCCACTTT. Protein product: CASSPRTGFNSPLHF. Variable domain in full (rest from reference TRBV19 and TRBJ1-6): DGGITQSPKYLFRKEGQNVTLSCEQNLNHDAMYWYRQDPGQGLRLIYYSQIVNDFQKGDIAEGYSVSREKKESFPLTVTSAQKNPTAFYLCASSPRTGFNSPLHFGNGTRLTVT.

V is TRBV7-2 and J is TRBJ2-3, with D perhaps TRBD1 (5 bases). Germline-derived CDR1 and CDR2 are SGHTA and FQGNSA. This CDR3 has 15 amino acids. Trimming left V 4 bases short and J 4 bases short, with 15 bases between. DNA of the CDR3: TGTGCCAGCAGCTCGACAGCGTCGGCAGCAGATACGCAGTATTTT. Its translation: CASSSTASAADTQYF.

Details on this clone: This specimen includes other DNA sequences encoding the same CDR3. The rearrangement joins TRBV19 to TRBJ1-1, with TRBD1 matching over 7 bases. After removal of 11 bases from V and 1 base from J, the junction contained 7 bases not matched to a gene. Germline CDR1 and CDR2: LNHDA and SQIVND (reference sequence). The CDR3 has 13 amino acids. CDR3 sequence reads: CASSRTGNTEAFF. Here the CDR3 DNA reads TGTGCCTCTAGCCGGACAGGGAACACTGAAGCTTTCTTT.

The chain carries TRBV7-8 and TRBJ2-1; 7 bases are a match to TRBD1. Germline assignment: CDR1 SGHVS and CDR2 FQNEAQ. J lost 1 base, V lost 8 bases, and 14 bases had no gene match. CDR3 size: 17 residues. Written as DNA, the CDR3 is TGTGCCAGCCAACAAGCTGGGACAGCAAAATCCTACAATGAGCAGTTCTTC. Protein product: CASQQAGTAKSYNEQFF.

This clone came up once. This chain joins TRBV6-1 and TRBJ1-3, with TRBD1 as a possible D gene (5 bases). Germline assignment: CDR1 MNHNS and CDR2 SASEGT. CDR3 length equals 17 residues. Trimming took 1 base from V and 4 from J, leaving 17 bases between them. The CDR3 sequence: CASSEEAGGSIGNTIYF. CDR3 DNA sequence: TGTGCCAGCAGTGAAGAGGCGGGGGGGAGCATCGGAAACACCATATATTTT.

This clone has more than one count but fewer than ten. The chain couples TRBV5-6 to TRBJ1-6, with 8 bases identical to TRBD1. The CDR3 has 15 amino acids. Trimming took 0 bases from V and 9 from J; bases not matched to a gene: 5. Germline V gene data show CDR1 as SGHDT and CDR2 as YYEEEE. The CDR3 nucleotides are TGTGCCAGCAGCTTGGGGACAGGGACGGGTTCACCCCTCCACTTT. Its protein is CASSLGTGTGSPLHF.

The chain combines TRBV19 with TRBJ1-6; the match to TRBD1 covers 7 bases. CDR3 size: 17 residues. Losses at the gene ends were 5 bases for V and 0 bases for J; bases not matched to a gene: 7. From germline, CDR1 is LNHDA and CDR2 SQIVND (reference sequence). DNA for the CDR3: TGTGCCAGTAGTTCACAGGGGACAAACTCCTATAATTCACCCCTCCACTTT. This encodes CASSSQGTNSYNSPLHF.

The chain recombines TRBV2 with TRBJ1-6; D remains unclear. Trimming stripped 3 bases from V and 3 bases from J, with 15 bases between. The CDR3 contains 17 residues. CDR1 SNHLY and CDR2 FYNNEI come from the germline V gene. The CDR3 region is CASSETGAIHYNSPLHF. The CDR3 DNA sequence: TGTGCCAGCAGTGAGACGGGAGCCATCCACTATAATTCACCCCTCCACTTT.

This chain links TRBV20-1 with TRBJ1-2, with D possibly matching TRBD1 (6 bases). The CDR3 extends over 14 amino acids. Trimming cost V 3 bases and J 3 bases, with 14 bases left between them. The germline CDR1 and CDR2 sequences are DFQATT and SNEGSKA (reference sequence). The CDR3 spells CSASSGGADYGYTF. DNA of the CDR3: TGCAGTGCTAGTTCGGGGGGGGCGGACTATGGCTACACCTTC.

The chain carries TRBV16 and TRBJ1-2; 7 bases map to TRBD1. This CDR3 contains 14 residues. V gave up 4 bases and J gave up 8 bases; unmatched junction bases: 10. Germline-derived CDR1 and CDR2 are KGHSY and FQNENV. The CDR3 region has the DNA TGTGCCAGCAGCCTCCATCCCCAGGGGGGCGGCTACACCTTC. Its protein product is CASSLHPQGGGYTF.